The rows below give T cell receptor beta chains drawn from one sample of a study of stem cell transplantation in POMP-related autoinflammatory disease. TCRdb's copy holds only in-frame clones and misses some; the assay was immunoSEQ multiplex PCR. Seen here are some 26,000 clones, approximately 78% observed once, and the top ten hold approximately 2.4%. Material: CD4+ T cells from PBMCs, obtained before stem cell transplantation. These receptors all come from a human donor with POMP-related autoinflammation and immune dysregulation (PRAID). Each CDR3 is given with its conserved first and last residue. A D gene is named only where the DNA matches it firmly. Expanded clones are given a class, and other clones once, few, many or no size at all.

v_gene	d_gene	abundance	j_gene	CDR3nt	CDR3aa
TRBV10-3	NA	NA	TRBJ2-7	TGTGCCATCAGTGACAGGGGGGGGAGGTACGAGCAGTACTTC	CAISDRGGRYEQYF
TRBV2	NA	NA	TRBJ2-3	TGTGCCAGCAGTGGACCAGGGGGGTCAGATACGCAGTATTTT	CASSGPGGSDTQYF
TRBV19	NA	once	TRBJ1-4	TGTGCCAGTAGTATTCAGGGGAAAGGGGAAAAACTGTTTTTT	CASSIQGKGEKLFF
TRBV20-1	NA	NA	TRBJ1-2	TGCAGTGCCCACACCGAGCCCCGATACACCTTC	CSAHTEPRYTF
TRBV5-1	NA	NA	TRBJ1-1	TGCGCCAGCAGCTTGGTAGCCGAGGAGACTGAAGCTTTCTTT	CASSLVAEETEAFF
TRBV20-1	NA	NA	TRBJ2-5	TGCAGTGCTAGAGACAGAGAGACCCAGTACTTC	CSARDRETQYF
TRBV5-1	NA	few	TRBJ2-2	TGCGCCAGCAGCTTGACGGCAGGGTCTAACACCGGGGAGCTGTTTTTT	CASSLTAGSNTGELFF
TRBV19	TRBD1	NA	TRBJ1-6	TGTGCCAGTAGTACGGTGGGGACAGGGGGATCACCCCTCCACTTT	CASSTVGTGGSPLHF
TRBV5-1	NA	few	TRBJ1-2	TGCGCCAGCAGCTTTGGGGCCGAAGACGGGGGCTACACCTTC	CASSFGAEDGGYTF
TRBV19	NA	NA	TRBJ2-3	TGTGCCAGTAGCCAAAGTACAGATACGCAGTATTTT	CASSQSTDTQYF
TRBV6-1	NA	few	TRBJ1-5	TGTGCCAGCAGTGAAACGCTCAATCAGCCCCAGCATTTT	CASSETLNQPQHF
TRBV15	TRBD1	NA	TRBJ1-4	TGTGCCACCAGCAGATGGGGACAGGGGGATGAAAAACTGTTTTTT	CATSRWGQGDEKLFF
TRBV28	NA	NA	TRBJ1-3	TGTGCCAGCAGTTTATGGGCAGGCCTTAGAAACACCATATATTTT	CASSLWAGLRNTIYF
TRBV10-1	NA	NA	TRBJ2-5	TGCGCCAGCAGTGAGTCAGGCAGGGAGGAGACCCAGTACTTC	CASSESGREETQYF
TRBV5-8	NA	NA	TRBJ1-4	TGTGCCAGCAGCTTGGTTGGGGACGCCGGAGCCTATAATGAAAAACTGTTTTTT	CASSLVGDAGAYNEKLFF
TRBV5-1	NA	NA	TRBJ2-2	TGCGCCAGCAGCTTCGGCCAGGGTGTAAGCGGGGAGCTGTTTTTT	CASSFGQGVSGELFF
TRBV2	NA	NA	TRBJ2-1	TGTGCCAGCAGTGAAGCACCTCAGGAAGTTAAGCAGTTCTTC	CASSEAPQEVKQFF
TRBV9	NA	NA	TRBJ2-7	TGTGCCAGCAGCGCCGGGCCGGCTTCCTACGGGCAGTACTTC	CASSAGPASYGQYF
TRBV4-1	TRBD2	NA	TRBJ2-2	TGCGCCAGCAGCCACACGGTGGCCCCGGGGGGGGGCATCACCGGGGAGCTGTTTTTT	CASSHTVAPGGGITGELFF
TRBV9	TRBD1	NA	TRBJ2-7	TGTGCCAGCAGCCCCAGTCCCGGGACAGGGATCGAGCAGTACTTC	CASSPSPGTGIEQYF
TRBV2	TRBD2	NA	TRBJ2-2	TGTGCCAGCAGTGAATTGTTGGGGGAGGGCCGCGGGGAGCTGTTTTTT	CASSELLGEGRGELFF
TRBV9	TRBD2	NA	TRBJ2-3	TGTGCCAGCAGCGTAGCTACTGGGACTAGGTTTTTCACAGATACGCAGTATTTT	CASSVATGTRFFTDTQYF
TRBV14	NA	NA	TRBJ2-4	TGTGCCAGCAGCCAGGGTTTCAGAGGGCGCAAAAACATTCAGTACTTC	CASSQGFRGRKNIQYF
TRBV9	NA	NA	TRBJ2-1	TGTGCCAGCAGCGTAGCTGTAGGGTATGAGCAGTTCTTC	CASSVAVGYEQFF
TRBV30	TRBD2	NA	TRBJ2-1	TGTGCCTGGATGGGACTGCGACTAGCGGGAGGGAGCTCCTACAATGAGCAGTTCTTC	CAWMGLRLAGGSSYNEQFF